This section outlines one T cell receptor beta chain sequence together with its context. A second PCR of 7 to 11 cycles used a sample-barcoded 5' primer and a J-beta primer mix. TCRdb reanalysed the 5' RACE reads using MiXCR and keeps one entry per CDR3 protein. The sample records over 1,500,000 distinct CDR3 sequences, about 39% being singletons. The sample originates from a study of blood T cells in healthy people across ages. V lost 2 bases and J 6 bases, leaving 14 bases between the germline ends. This CDR3 is built from 15 residues. CDR1 ENHRY and CDR2 SYGVKD come from the germline V gene. The chain joins TRBV10-3 to TRBJ2-1; D might be TRBD2 (7 bases). The origin of this receptor is a human donor in good health. The sequencing sample was made of blood. CDR3 sequence reads: CAISELGGGGNEQFF. In DNA form, the CDR3 reads TGTGCCATCAGTGAGCTTGGGGGGGGCGGCAATGAGCAGTTCTTC.